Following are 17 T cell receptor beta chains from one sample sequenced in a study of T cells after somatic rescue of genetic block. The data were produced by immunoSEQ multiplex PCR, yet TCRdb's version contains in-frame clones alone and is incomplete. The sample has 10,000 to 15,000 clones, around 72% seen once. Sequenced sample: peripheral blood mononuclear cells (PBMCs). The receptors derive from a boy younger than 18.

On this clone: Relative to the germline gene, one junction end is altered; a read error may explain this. The DNA for the CDR3 is TGTGCCAGCAGTGTGACTTCGGACAGCAATCAGCCCCAGCATTTT. It is translated as CASSVTSDSNQPQHF. This chain links TRBV10-3 with TRBJ1-5; D gene unclear. The CDR3 spans 15 residues. Germline V gene sequence: CDR1 ENHRY, CDR2 SYGVKD.

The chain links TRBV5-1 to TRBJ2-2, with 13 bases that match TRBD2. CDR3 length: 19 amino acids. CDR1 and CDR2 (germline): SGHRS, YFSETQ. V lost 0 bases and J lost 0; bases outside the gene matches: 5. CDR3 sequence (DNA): TGCGCCAGCAGCTTGGTCGGACTAGCGGGAGTAGCGAACACCGGGGAGCTGTTTTTT. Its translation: CASSLVGLAGVANTGELFF.

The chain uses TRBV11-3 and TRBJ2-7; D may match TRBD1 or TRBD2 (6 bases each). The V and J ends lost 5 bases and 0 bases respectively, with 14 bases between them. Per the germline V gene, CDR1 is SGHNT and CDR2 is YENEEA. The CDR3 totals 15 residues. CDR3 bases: TGTGCCAGCAGCCTCGGGCGGGACAACTCCTACGAGCAGTACTTC. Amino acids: CASSLGRDNSYEQYF.

CDR3 in amino acids: CASSFQETQYF. Here the CDR3 DNA reads TGTGCCAGCTCATTCCAAGAGACCCAGTACTTC. This sequence joins TRBV18 and TRBJ2-5; D remains unclear. Germline V CDR1 and CDR2: KGHSH, LQKENI. The CDR3 covers 11 residues. V was shortened by 5 bases and J by 1 base, with 2 bases between the two germline ends.

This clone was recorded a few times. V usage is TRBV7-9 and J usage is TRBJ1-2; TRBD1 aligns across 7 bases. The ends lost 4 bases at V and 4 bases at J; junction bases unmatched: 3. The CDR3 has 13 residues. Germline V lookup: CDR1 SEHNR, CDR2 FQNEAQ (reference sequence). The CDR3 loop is CASSWDSSYGYTF. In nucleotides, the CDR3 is TGTGCCAGCAGCTGGGACAGTTCCTATGGCTACACCTTC. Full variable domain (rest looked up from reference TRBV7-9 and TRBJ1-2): DTGVSQNPRHKITKRGQNVTFRCDPISEHNRLYWYRQTLGQGPEFLTYFQNEAQLEKSRLLSDRFSAERPKGSFSTLEIQRTEQGDSAMYLCASSWDSSYGYTFGSGTRLTVV.

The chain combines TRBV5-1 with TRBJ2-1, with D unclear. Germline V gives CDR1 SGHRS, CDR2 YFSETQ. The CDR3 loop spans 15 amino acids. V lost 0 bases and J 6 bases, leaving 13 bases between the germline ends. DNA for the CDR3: TGCGCCAGCAGCTTGGTCCACTCACTCTTCAATGAGCAGTTCTTC. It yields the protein CASSLVHSLFNEQFF.

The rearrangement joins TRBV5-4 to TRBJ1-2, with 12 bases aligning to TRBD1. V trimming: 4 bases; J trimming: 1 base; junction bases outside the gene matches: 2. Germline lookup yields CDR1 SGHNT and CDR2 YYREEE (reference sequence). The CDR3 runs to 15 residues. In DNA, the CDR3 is TGTGCCAGCAGCGGGGACAGGGGGCTTAACTATGGCTACACCTTC. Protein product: CASSGDRGLNYGYTF.

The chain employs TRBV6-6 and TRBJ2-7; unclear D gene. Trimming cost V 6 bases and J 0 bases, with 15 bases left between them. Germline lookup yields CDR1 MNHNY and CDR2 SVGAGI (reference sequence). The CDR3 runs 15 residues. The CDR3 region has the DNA TGTGCCAGCAGCCCCAGCGACGGTGGCTCCTACGAGCAGTACTTC. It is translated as CASSPSDGGSYEQYF.

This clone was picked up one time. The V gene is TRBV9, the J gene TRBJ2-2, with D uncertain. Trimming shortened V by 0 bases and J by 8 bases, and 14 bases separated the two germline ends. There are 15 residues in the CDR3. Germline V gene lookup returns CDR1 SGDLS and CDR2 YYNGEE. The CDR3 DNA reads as TGTGCCAGCAGCGTAGGCCCGACGGGTCTAGGGGAGCTGTTTTTT. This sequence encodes CASSVGPTGLGELFF. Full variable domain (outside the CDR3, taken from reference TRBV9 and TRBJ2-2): DSGVTQTPKHLITATGQRVTLRCSPRSGDLSVYWYQQSLDQGLQFLIQYYNGEERAKGNILERFSAQQFPDLHSELNLSSLELGDSALYFCASSVGPTGLGELFFGEGSRLTVL.

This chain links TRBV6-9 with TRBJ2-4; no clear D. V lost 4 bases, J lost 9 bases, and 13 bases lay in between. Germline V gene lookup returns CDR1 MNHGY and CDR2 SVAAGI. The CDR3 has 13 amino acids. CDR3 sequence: CASSSQDPGIQYF. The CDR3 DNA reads TGTGCCAGCAGTTCCCAAGATCCGGGCATTCAGTACTTC.

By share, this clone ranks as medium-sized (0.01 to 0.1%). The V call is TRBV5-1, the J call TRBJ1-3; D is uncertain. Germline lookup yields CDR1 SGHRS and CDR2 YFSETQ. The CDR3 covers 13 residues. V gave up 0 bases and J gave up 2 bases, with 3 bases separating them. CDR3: CASSLGPGNTIYF. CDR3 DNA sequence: TGCGCCAGCAGCTTGGGCCCTGGAAACACCATATATTTT.

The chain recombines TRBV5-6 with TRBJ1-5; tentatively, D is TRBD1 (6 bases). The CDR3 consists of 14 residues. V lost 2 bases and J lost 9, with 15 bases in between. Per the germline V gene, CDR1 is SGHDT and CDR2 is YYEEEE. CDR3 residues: CASSFRQAHGPQHF. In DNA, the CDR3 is TGTGCCAGCAGCTTTAGACAGGCACATGGGCCCCAGCATTTT.

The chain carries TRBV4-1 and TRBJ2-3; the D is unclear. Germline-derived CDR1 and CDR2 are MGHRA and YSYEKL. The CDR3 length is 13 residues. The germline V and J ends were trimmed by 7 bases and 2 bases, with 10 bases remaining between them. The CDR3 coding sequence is TGCGCCAGCATCCTCCCCCACACAGATACGCAGTATTTT. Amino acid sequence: CASILPHTDTQYF.

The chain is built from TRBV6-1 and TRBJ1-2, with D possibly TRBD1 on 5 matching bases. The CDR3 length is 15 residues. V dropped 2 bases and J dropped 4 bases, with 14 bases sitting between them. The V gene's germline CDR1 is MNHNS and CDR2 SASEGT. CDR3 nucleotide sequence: TGTGCCAGCAGTGAACCCCGGGACGCTACCTATGGCTACACCTTC. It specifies CASSEPRDATYGYTF.

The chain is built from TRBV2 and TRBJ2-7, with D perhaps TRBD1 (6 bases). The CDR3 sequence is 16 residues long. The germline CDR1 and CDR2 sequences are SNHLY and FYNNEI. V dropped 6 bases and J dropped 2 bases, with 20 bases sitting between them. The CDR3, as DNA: TGTGCCAGCAGGAGACAAACCGGGACACCGACCTACGAGCAGTACTTC. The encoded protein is CASRRQTGTPTYEQYF.

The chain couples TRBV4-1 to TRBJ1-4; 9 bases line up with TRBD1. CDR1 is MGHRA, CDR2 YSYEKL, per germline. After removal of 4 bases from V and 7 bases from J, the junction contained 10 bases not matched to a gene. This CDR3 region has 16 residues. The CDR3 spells CASSRGQGGGSEKLFF. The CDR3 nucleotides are TGCGCCAGCAGCCGGGGACAGGGCGGGGGGAGTGAAAAACTGTTTTTT.

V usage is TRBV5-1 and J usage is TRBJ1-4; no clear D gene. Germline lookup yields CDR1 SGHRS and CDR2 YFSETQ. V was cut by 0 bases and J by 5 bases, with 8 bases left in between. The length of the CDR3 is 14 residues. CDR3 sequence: CASSLDSFNEKLFF. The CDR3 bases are TGCGCCAGCAGCTTGGATAGTTTCAATGAAAAACTGTTTTTT.